A selection of T cell receptor beta chains follows, all from one sample in a study of human T cells and chemical hapten exposure. TCRdb re-called the RACE reads with MiXCR, one entry per CDR3 protein. This table has 300,000 to 450,000 distinct CDR3 sequences, nearly 5% appearing once. The input for sequencing was whole blood, taken in connection with sensitization to the hapten diphenylcyclopropenone (DPC). The receptors stem from a woman in her forties or fifties with alopecia areata. Some clones in this sample may be carry-over from other donors' samples. The CDR3 runs from the conserved cysteine through the conserved F or W. Each record gives: J gene, D gene, V gene, CDR3 protein. A D gene is named only where the DNA matches it firmly.

j_call: TRBJ1-1
d_call: -
v_call: TRBV20-1
cdr3_aa: CSATGADRNTEAFF

j_call: TRBJ2-3
d_call: TRBD1
v_call: TRBV3-1
cdr3_aa: CASSPRQGWGTDTQYF

j_call: TRBJ2-1
d_call: -
v_call: TRBV7-2
cdr3_aa: CASRTRERLGQFF

j_call: TRBJ1-2
d_call: -
v_call: TRBV29-1
cdr3_aa: CSGVGPYGYTF

j_call: TRBJ1-1
d_call: -
v_call: TRBV5-1
cdr3_aa: CASSLGDYLAEAFF

j_call: TRBJ2-7
d_call: TRBD1
v_call: TRBV20-1
cdr3_aa: CSAYLGQQAYEQYF

j_call: TRBJ1-3
d_call: -
v_call: TRBV6-6
cdr3_aa: CASRQNSGNTIYF

j_call: TRBJ2-2
d_call: -
v_call: TRBV24-1
cdr3_aa: CATSDKGSYTGELFF

j_call: TRBJ1-2
d_call: -
v_call: TRBV28
cdr3_aa: CASSLAGVGYTF

j_call: TRBJ2-1
d_call: -
v_call: TRBV28
cdr3_aa: CASRTHREEQFF

j_call: TRBJ1-5
d_call: TRBD1
v_call: TRBV5-1
cdr3_aa: CASSLGTGGNQPQHF

j_call: TRBJ2-5
d_call: -
v_call: TRBV4-2
cdr3_aa: CASSQSPVGQETQYF

j_call: TRBJ2-1
d_call: TRBD1
v_call: TRBV7-9
cdr3_aa: CASSPGQGGSTSSYNEQFF

j_call: TRBJ2-3
d_call: -
v_call: TRBV7-6
cdr3_aa: CASSLGAGTITDTQYF

j_call: TRBJ2-3
d_call: -
v_call: TRBV11-2
cdr3_aa: CASTHLAGVTDTQYF

j_call: TRBJ2-3
d_call: -
v_call: TRBV12-3/TRBV12-4
cdr3_aa: CASSFGQSYTDTQYF

j_call: TRBJ2-2
d_call: TRBD1
v_call: TRBV10-3
cdr3_aa: CAITPGQVGTGELFF

j_call: TRBJ2-4
d_call: TRBD1
v_call: TRBV28
cdr3_aa: CASNPTGPANNIQYF

j_call: TRBJ1-5
d_call: -
v_call: TRBV20-1
cdr3_aa: CSARENLNQPQHF

j_call: TRBJ1-1
d_call: -
v_call: TRBV7-2
cdr3_aa: CASSLRRGREAFF

j_call: TRBJ1-5
d_call: -
v_call: TRBV20-1
cdr3_aa: CSASGARNQPQHF

j_call: TRBJ2-3
d_call: TRBD2
v_call: TRBV20-1
cdr3_aa: CSARDLSSGITDTQYF

j_call: TRBJ1-5
d_call: -
v_call: TRBV4-1
cdr3_aa: CASSPRAGGDTQHF

j_call: TRBJ1-2
d_call: TRBD1
v_call: TRBV12-3/TRBV12-4
cdr3_aa: CASSKGQGGLYGYTF

j_call: TRBJ2-7
d_call: TRBD2
v_call: TRBV5-4
cdr3_aa: CASSSQGLAGGRGNEQYF

j_call: TRBJ1-2
d_call: TRBD1
v_call: TRBV6-6
cdr3_aa: CASIGWTGGTYGYTF

j_call: TRBJ1-6
d_call: TRBD1
v_call: TRBV7-9
cdr3_aa: CASSSGQGYNSPLHF

j_call: TRBJ2-3
d_call: TRBD1
v_call: TRBV10-3
cdr3_aa: CAIGGTGDGVTQYF

j_call: TRBJ2-1
d_call: -
v_call: TRBV27
cdr3_aa: CASRLGGRIYNEQFF

j_call: TRBJ2-2
d_call: TRBD2
v_call: TRBV29-1
cdr3_aa: CSVLPGLAGGPTGELFF

j_call: TRBJ1-1
d_call: TRBD1
v_call: TRBV2
cdr3_aa: CASPGQLKTEAFF

j_call: TRBJ2-1
d_call: -
v_call: TRBV3-1
cdr3_aa: CASSMGAIYNEQFF

j_call: TRBJ2-1
d_call: -
v_call: TRBV10-3
cdr3_aa: CAISDGTFNEQFF

j_call: TRBJ2-7
d_call: -
v_call: TRBV12-3/TRBV12-4
cdr3_aa: CASRGTTYEQYF

j_call: TRBJ1-5
d_call: -
v_call: TRBV27
cdr3_aa: CASSLSQANQPQHF

j_call: TRBJ2-2
d_call: -
v_call: TRBV6-5
cdr3_aa: CASSRQGGELFF

j_call: TRBJ1-1
d_call: -
v_call: TRBV29-1
cdr3_aa: CSVSGVEAFF

j_call: TRBJ1-1
d_call: -
v_call: TRBV28
cdr3_aa: CASSLPEAFF

j_call: TRBJ2-1
d_call: -
v_call: TRBV19
cdr3_aa: CASSIGGTDNEQFF

j_call: TRBJ2-7
d_call: TRBD2
v_call: TRBV27
cdr3_aa: CASSARGGGYEQYF

j_call: TRBJ2-5
d_call: TRBD1
v_call: TRBV5-1
cdr3_aa: CASEWTGSGTQYF

j_call: TRBJ1-3
d_call: -
v_call: TRBV3-1
cdr3_aa: CASSLLPRGKSGNTIYF

j_call: TRBJ2-3
d_call: TRBD1
v_call: TRBV9
cdr3_aa: CASSARDRGGKDTQYF

j_call: TRBJ2-7
d_call: -
v_call: TRBV3-1
cdr3_aa: CASSAWGRGSYEQYF

j_call: TRBJ2-3
d_call: -
v_call: TRBV5-1
cdr3_aa: CASSPLGADTQYF

j_call: TRBJ2-5
d_call: -
v_call: TRBV18
cdr3_aa: CASSPGRSQETQYF

j_call: TRBJ1-6
d_call: TRBD1
v_call: TRBV20-1
cdr3_aa: CSARDGTGASPLHF

j_call: TRBJ2-7
d_call: TRBD2
v_call: TRBV19
cdr3_aa: CASSAGLAGRDEQYF